Sequencing of this T cell receptor (beta chain) was carried out in a study of blood T cell repertoires in COVID-19. Study-wide context: Samples came from the United States, Italy and Spain, spanning acute and convalescent COVID-19.

From germline, CDR1 is SGHRS and CDR2 YFSETQ. After removal of 0 bases from V and 0 bases from J, the junction contained 14 bases not matched to a gene. The CDR3 contains 19 residues. In the original analysis: Estimates of nucleated cell counts were drawn from the amplification of reference gene primers. Measured with immunoSEQ multiplex PCR; TCRdb has only the in-frame clones, and not every one. V and J calls and clone size are copied from that table; D and trimming were computed from the DNA. Of roughly 79,000 clones listed, 70% to 90% are singletons. Material: peripheral blood. This receptor was identified in a man aged 50 to 60 with active COVID-19. The rearrangement links TRBV5-1 to TRBJ2-7; 8 nucleotides match TRBD2. The CDR3 protein is CASSLDPNPSGLDSYEQYF. CDR3 nucleotides: TGCGCCAGCAGCTTGGATCCGAACCCGTCGGGACTAGACTCCTACGAGCAGTACTTC.